This T cell receptor (beta chain) was identified during a study of HIV-infected patients and healthy controls. The table lists this clonotype with many counts. Germline-derived CDR1 and CDR2 are MNHEY and SMNVEV (reference sequence). Trimming cost V 7 bases and J 5 bases; bases outside gene matches: 8. The CDR3 is 14 amino acids. TCRdb ran MiXCR on the 5' RACE reads and lists one entry per CDR3 protein. The sample includes around 58,000 distinct CDR3 sequences, about 19% of them seen just once. Sequencing was carried out using CD4+ T cells from blood. This TCR derives from a human donor in good health. This chain uses TRBV27 with TRBJ2-7; TRBD1 aligns across 10 bases. In nucleotides, the CDR3 is TGTGCCAGCAATAGACAGGGGGCAAGCGACGAGCAGTACTTC. Translation gives CASNRQGASDEQYF.